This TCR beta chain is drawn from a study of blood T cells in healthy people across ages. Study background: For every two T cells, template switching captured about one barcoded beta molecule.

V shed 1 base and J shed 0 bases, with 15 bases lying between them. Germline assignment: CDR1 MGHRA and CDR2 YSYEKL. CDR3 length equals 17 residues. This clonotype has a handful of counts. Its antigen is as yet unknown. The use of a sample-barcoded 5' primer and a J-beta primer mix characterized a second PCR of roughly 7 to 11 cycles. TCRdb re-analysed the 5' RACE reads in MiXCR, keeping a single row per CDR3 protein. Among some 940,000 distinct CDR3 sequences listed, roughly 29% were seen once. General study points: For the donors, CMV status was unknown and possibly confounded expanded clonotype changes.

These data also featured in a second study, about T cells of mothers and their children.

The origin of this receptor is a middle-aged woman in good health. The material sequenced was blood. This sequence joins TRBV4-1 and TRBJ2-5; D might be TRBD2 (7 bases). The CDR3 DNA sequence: TGCGCCAGCAGCCAAGTTTGGAGGGGGGGATACCAAGAGACCCAGTACTTC. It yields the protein CASSQVWRGGYQETQYF.